Listed here are 9 T cell receptor beta chains from one sample, sequenced in a study of OX40 agonist ivuxolimab in advanced cancers. The protocol was immunoSEQ multiplex PCR, while the TCRdb copy is restricted to in-frame clones and leaves out a portion. This table has about 50,000 clones, over 70% appearing once. This specimen was CD4+ or CD8+ T cells sorted from blood, taken in a trial of the OX40 agonist ivuxolimab. Every receptor here comes from an adult with an advanced solid tumor such as melanoma, head and neck, liver or kidney cancer.

V gene TRBV20-1 combines with J gene TRBJ2-4; no definite D call. Trimming removed 6 bases at V and 10 bases at J, with 13 bases between. Germline V gene data show CDR1 as DFQATT and CDR2 as SNEGSKA (reference sequence). The CDR3 totals 11 residues. CDR3 protein: CSAKIQAIQYF. In DNA, the CDR3 is TGCAGTGCGAAAATTCAGGCAATTCAGTACTTC.

The rearrangement links TRBV7-9 to TRBJ1-1; D not resolved. V lost 6 bases and J lost 4, with 12 bases in between. Germline loops: CDR1 SEHNR, CDR2 FQNEAQ (reference sequence). This CDR3 contains 13 residues. The CDR3 DNA follows: TGTGCCAGCAGGTCGTTATGGGCCACTGAAGCTTTCTTT. It is translated as CASRSLWATEAFF.

This clone has only a few counts. V gene TRBV6-1 combines with J gene TRBJ1-3, with 7 bases aligning to TRBD1. The germline V gene encodes CDR1 MNHNS and CDR2 SASEGT. CDR3 length equals 15 residues. V lost 7 bases to trimming and J lost 4 bases; unmatched junction nucleotides: 10. The CDR3 reads CASMNRGLLGNTIYF. DNA for the CDR3: TGTGCCAGCATGAACAGGGGTTTGTTGGGAAACACCATATATTTT.

The gene calls are TRBV5-1 and TRBJ1-1; D remains unclear. The V and J ends lost 4 bases and 0 bases respectively, with 10 bases between them. The CDR3 totals 14 residues. Germline V gene data show CDR1 as SGHRS and CDR2 as YFSETQ. The CDR3: CASSRLGMNTEAFF. CDR3 nucleotide sequence: TGCGCCAGCAGCCGCCTGGGAATGAACACTGAAGCTTTCTTT.

This clone occurred once. The J gene is TRBJ2-7, the V gene TRBV28; D assignment may be TRBD1 or TRBD2 (5 bases each). The CDR3 runs 13 residues. V was trimmed by 7 bases and J by 6 bases, leaving 16 bases between them. Germline CDR1 MDHEN, CDR2 SYDVKM. The CDR3 coding sequence is TGTGCCAGCAACTACGGGACCGTATCCGAGCAGTACTTC. Amino acids: CASNYGTVSEQYF.

This sequence joins TRBV5-6 and TRBJ1-1; a possible D gene is TRBD1 (6 bases). Germline V gene sequence: CDR1 SGHDT, CDR2 YYEEEE. The V and J ends lost 5 bases and 1 base respectively, with 12 bases between them. The CDR3 consists of 14 residues. The DNA for the CDR3 is TGTGCCAGCAGTGGAGGGGGGCCGAACACTGAAGCTTTCTTT. Translated, it gives CASSGGGPNTEAFF.

This clone was observed a handful of times. The chain carries TRBV11-3 and TRBJ2-1, with D possibly TRBD2 on 6 matching bases. The CDR3 length is 15 residues. Trimming stripped 2 bases from V and 2 bases from J, with 10 bases between. Germline CDR1 and CDR2: SGHNT and YENEEA. CDR3 bases: TGTGCCAGCAGCTTACGGTCTAGCGCCTACAATGAGCAGTTCTTC. It is translated as CASSLRSSAYNEQFF. Together with reference TRBV11-3 and TRBJ2-1, the CDR3 gives the full variable domain: EAGVVQSPRYKIIEKKQPVAFWCNPISGHNTLYWYLQNLGQGPELLIRYENEEAVDDSQLPKDRFSAERLKGVDSTLKIQPAELGDSAVYLCASSLRSSAYNEQFFGPGTRLTVL.

The genes are TRBV27 and TRBJ1-2; D ambiguous. Per germline, CDR1 MNHEY and CDR2 SMNVEV (reference sequence). The V end lost 5 bases, the J end lost 6 bases, and 13 bases lay between the germline ends. This CDR3 contains 13 residues. The CDR3 DNA sequence: TGTGCCAGCAGTCCGGGAATTTGGAATGGCTACACCTTC. Its protein is CASSPGIWNGYTF.

This rearrangement joins TRBV19 to TRBJ1-1; TRBD1 is a possible D gene (5 bases). The CDR3 sequence is 15 residues long. In germline, CDR1 is LNHDA, CDR2 SQIVND (reference sequence). V was clipped by 1 base and J by 3 bases, with 12 bases between them. CDR3 coding DNA: TGTGCCAGTAGTATAGCCACAGGTGTGGACACTGAAGCTTTCTTT. Encoded protein: CASSIATGVDTEAFF.